The 2 T cell receptor beta chains listed next were all sequenced from one sample in a study of control samples from healthy donors and cancer patients. Sequencing was performed with immunoSEQ multiplex PCR; in TCRdb, only in-frame clones are kept and a portion is missing. The top ten hold 3.5% to 4% of the sample, which has more than 85,000 clones, approximately 90% seen once. The sequenced sample consisted of PBMCs. The receptors were sampled from a woman in her sixties with lung cancer.

The chain is built from TRBV3-1 (or the pseudogene TRBV3-2) and TRBJ2-3; 14 bases fit TRBD2. CDR1 is LGHDT, CDR2 YNNKEL, per germline (reference sequence). V lost 5 bases to trimming and J lost 3 bases; unmatched junction nucleotides: 4. The CDR3 contains 16 residues. The CDR3 DNA reads TGTGCCAGCAGCGAGACTAGCGGGGGGGCGACAGATACGCAGTATTTT. Residues: CASSETSGGATDTQYF.

The chain couples TRBV6-1 to TRBJ2-7; D unresolved. The CDR3 has 12 amino acids. V gave up 2 bases and J gave up 4 bases, with 6 bases separating them. Looked up from germline, CDR1 is MNHNS and CDR2 is SASEGT. In DNA, the CDR3 is TGTGCCAGCAGTGAAATAGGATACGAGCAGTACTTC. It yields the protein CASSEIGYEQYF.